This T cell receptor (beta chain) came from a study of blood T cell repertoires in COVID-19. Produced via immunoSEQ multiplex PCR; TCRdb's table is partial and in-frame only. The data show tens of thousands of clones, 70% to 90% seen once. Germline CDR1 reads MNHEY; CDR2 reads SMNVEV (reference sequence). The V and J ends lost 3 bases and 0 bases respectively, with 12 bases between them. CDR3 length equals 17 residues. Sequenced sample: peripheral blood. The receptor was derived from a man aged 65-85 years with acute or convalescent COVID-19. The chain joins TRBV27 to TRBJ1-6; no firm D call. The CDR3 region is CASSFGRDISYNSPLHF. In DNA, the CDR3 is TGTGCCAGCAGTTTTGGGAGGGATATCTCCTATAATTCACCCCTCCACTTT.